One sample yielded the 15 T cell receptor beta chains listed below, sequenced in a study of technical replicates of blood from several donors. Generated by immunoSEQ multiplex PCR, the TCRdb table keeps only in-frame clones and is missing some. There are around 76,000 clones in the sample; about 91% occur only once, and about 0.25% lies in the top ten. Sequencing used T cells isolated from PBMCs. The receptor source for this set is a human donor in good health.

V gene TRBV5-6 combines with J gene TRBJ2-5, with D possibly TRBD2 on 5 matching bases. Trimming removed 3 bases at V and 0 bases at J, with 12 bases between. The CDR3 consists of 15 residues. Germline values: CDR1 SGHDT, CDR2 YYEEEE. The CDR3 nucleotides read TGTGCCAGCAGCTCCGTGGCCGGGGACCAAGAGACCCAGTACTTC. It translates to CASSSVAGDQETQYF. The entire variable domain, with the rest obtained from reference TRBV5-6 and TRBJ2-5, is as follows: DAGVTQSPTHLIKTRGQQVTLRCSPKSGHDTVSWYQQALGQGPQFIFQYYEEEERQRGNFPDRFSGHQFPNYSSELNVNALLLGDSALYLCASSSVAGDQETQYFGPGTRLLVL.

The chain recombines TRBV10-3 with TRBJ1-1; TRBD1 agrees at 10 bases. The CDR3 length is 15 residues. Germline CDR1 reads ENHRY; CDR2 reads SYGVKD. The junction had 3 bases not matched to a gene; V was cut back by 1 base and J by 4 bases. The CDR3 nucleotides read TGTGCCATCAGTGAGTGGGGACAGGGGACCACTGAAGCTTTCTTT. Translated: CAISEWGQGTTEAFF.

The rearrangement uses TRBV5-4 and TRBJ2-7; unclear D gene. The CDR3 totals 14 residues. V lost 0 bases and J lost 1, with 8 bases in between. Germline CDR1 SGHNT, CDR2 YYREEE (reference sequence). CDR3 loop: CASSLGRTSYEQYF. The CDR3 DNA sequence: TGTGCCAGCAGCTTGGGTCGCACATCCTACGAGCAGTACTTC.

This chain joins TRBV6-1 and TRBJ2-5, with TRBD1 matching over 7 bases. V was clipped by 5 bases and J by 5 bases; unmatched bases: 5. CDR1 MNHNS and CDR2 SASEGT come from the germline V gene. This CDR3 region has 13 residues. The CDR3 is CASSLTGLETQYF. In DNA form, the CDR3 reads TGTGCCAGCAGTCTGACAGGGCTCGAGACCCAGTACTTC.

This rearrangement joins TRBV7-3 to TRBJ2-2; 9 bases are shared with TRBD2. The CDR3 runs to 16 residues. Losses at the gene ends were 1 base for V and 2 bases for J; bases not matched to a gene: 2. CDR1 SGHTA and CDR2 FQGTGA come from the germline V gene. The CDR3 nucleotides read TGTGCCAGCAGCTTAAATAGCGGGGGAAACACCGGGGAGCTGTTTTTT. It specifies CASSLNSGGNTGELFF.

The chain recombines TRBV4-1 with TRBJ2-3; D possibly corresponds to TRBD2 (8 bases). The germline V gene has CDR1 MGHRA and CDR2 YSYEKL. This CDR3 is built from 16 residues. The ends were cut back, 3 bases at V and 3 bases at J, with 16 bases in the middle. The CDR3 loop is CASSHPGRGQTDTQYF. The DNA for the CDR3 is TGCGCCAGCAGCCACCCCGGGAGGGGGCAGACAGATACGCAGTATTTT.

The CDR3 DNA follows: TGTGCCAGCAGTTCTTTCGGGGGTCAGCCCCAGCATTTT. Amino acid sequence: CASSSFGGQPQHF. The chain joins TRBV27 to TRBJ1-5, with D perhaps matching TRBD1 (5 bases). V lost 4 bases, J lost 6 bases, and 10 bases lay in between. This CDR3 has 13 residues. Germline values: CDR1 MNHEY, CDR2 SMNVEV (reference sequence).

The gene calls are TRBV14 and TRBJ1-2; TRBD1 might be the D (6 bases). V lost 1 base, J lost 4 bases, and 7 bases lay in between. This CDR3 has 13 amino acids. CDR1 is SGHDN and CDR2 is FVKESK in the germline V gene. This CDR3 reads CASSQGQVYGYTF. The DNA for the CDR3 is TGTGCCAGCAGCCAAGGACAGGTCTATGGCTACACCTTC.

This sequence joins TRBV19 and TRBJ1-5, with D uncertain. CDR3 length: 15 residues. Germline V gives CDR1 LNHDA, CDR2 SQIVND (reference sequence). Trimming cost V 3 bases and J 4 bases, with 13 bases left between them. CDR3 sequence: CASSMGVRMNQPQHF. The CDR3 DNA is TGTGCCAGTAGTATGGGTGTGAGGATGAATCAGCCCCAGCATTTT.

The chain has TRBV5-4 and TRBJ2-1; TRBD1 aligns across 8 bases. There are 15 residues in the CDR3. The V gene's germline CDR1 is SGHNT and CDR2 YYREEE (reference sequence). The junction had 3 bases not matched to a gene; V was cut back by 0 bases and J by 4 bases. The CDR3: CASSLGTGKYNEQFF. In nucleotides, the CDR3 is TGTGCCAGCAGCTTGGGGACAGGGAAATACAATGAGCAGTTCTTC.

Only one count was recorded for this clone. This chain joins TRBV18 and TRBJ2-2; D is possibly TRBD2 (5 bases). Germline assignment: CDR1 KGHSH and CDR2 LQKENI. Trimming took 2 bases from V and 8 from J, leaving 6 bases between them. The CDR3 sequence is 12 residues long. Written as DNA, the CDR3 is TGTGCCAGCTCACCAACGGGAGGGGAGCTGTTTTTT. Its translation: CASSPTGGELFF.

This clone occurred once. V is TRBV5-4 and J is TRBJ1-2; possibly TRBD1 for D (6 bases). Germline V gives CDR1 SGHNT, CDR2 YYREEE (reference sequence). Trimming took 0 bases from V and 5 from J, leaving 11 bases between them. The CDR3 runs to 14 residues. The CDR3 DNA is TGTGCCAGCAGCTTGGATGGGGGCTCATATGGCTACACCTTC. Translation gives CASSLDGGSYGYTF.

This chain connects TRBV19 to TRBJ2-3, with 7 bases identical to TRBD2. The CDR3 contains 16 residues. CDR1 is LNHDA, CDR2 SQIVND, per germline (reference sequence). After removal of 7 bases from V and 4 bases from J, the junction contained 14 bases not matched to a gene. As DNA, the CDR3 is TGTGCCAGTACTCCCCAGGACGCGGGAGTGTCAGATACGCAGTATTTT. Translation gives CASTPQDAGVSDTQYF.

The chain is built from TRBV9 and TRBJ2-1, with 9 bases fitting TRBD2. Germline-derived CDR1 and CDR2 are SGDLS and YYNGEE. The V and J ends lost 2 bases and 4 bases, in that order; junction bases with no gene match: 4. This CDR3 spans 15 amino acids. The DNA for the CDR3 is TGTGCCAGCAGCGTCCTACTAGCGGGTTACAATGAGCAGTTCTTC. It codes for CASSVLLAGYNEQFF.

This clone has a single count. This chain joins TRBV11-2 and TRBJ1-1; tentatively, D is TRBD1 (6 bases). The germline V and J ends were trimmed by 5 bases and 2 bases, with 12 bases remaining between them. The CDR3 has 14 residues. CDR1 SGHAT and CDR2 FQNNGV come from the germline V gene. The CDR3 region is CASSPGALNTEAFF. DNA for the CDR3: TGTGCCAGCAGCCCAGGGGCTTTAAACACTGAAGCTTTCTTT.